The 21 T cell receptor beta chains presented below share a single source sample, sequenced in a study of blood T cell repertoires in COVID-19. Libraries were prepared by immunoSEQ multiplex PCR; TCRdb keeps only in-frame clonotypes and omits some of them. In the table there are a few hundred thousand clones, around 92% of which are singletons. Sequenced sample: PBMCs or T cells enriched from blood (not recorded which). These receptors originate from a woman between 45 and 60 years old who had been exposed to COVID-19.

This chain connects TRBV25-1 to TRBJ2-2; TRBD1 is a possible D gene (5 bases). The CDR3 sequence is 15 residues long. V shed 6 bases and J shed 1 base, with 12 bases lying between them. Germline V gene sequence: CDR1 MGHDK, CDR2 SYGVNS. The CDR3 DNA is TGTGCCAGCAGAACTGGACATATGAACACCGGGGAGCTGTTTTTT. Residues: CASRTGHMNTGELFF.

The CDR3 region is CASSEVPGQVNGYTF. The CDR3 DNA reads TGTGCCAGCAGTGAAGTCCCGGGACAGGTTAATGGCTACACCTTC. The genes are TRBV2 and TRBJ1-2, with 8 bases matching TRBD1. V dropped 1 base and J dropped 6; count of bases not matched to a gene: 7. CDR3 length: 15 residues. Germline V gene data show CDR1 as SNHLY and CDR2 as FYNNEI.

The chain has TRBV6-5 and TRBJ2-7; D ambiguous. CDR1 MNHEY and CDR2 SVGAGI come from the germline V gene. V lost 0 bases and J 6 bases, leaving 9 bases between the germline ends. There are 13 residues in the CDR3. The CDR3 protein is CASSYSLVGEQYF. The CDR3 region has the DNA TGTGCCAGCAGTTACTCACTGGTCGGCGAGCAGTACTTC.

The CDR3 coding sequence is TGTGCCAGCGGATCAGGGGCCTATAATTCACCCCTCCACTTT. It yields the protein CASGSGAYNSPLHF. The chain is built from TRBV3-1 (or the pseudogene TRBV3-2) and TRBJ1-6; possibly TRBD1 for D (6 bases). CDR1 is LGHDT and CDR2 is YNNKEL in the germline V gene (reference sequence). Between the trimmed V and J ends, which lost 8 bases and 2 bases, there was a span of 10 bases. The CDR3 is 14 amino acids.

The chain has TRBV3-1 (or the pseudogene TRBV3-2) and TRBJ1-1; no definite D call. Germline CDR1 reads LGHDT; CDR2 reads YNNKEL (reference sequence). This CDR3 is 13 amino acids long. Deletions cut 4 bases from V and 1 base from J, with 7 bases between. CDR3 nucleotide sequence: TGTGCCAGCAGCCCAGACAAGAACACTGAAGCTTTCTTT. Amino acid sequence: CASSPDKNTEAFF.

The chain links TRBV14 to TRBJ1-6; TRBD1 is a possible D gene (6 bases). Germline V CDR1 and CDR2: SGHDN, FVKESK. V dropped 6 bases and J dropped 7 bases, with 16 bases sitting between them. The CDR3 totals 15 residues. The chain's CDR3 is CASSATLTGNSPLHF. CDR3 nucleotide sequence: TGTGCCAGCAGTGCCACGCTCACAGGGAATTCACCCCTCCACTTT.

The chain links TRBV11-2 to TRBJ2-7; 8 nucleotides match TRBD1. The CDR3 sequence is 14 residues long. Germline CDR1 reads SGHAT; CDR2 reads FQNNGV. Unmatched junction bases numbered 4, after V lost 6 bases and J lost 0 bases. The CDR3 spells CASRRQGSSYEQYF. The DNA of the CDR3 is TGTGCCAGCAGAAGACAGGGGAGCTCCTACGAGCAGTACTTC.

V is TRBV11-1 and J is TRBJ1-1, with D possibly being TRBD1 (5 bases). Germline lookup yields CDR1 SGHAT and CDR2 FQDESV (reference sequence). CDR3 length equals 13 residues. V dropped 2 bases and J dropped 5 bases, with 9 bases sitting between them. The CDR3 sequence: CASSLMRGTEAFF. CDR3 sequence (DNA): TGTGCCAGCAGCTTAATGCGGGGGACTGAAGCTTTCTTT.

CDR3 sequence (DNA): TGTGCCACCCCTTGGCCATGGTACACCGGGGAGCTGTTTTTT. Its protein product is CATPWPWYTGELFF. The chain employs TRBV24-1 and TRBJ2-2; D gene uncertain. Germline V gene data show CDR1 as KGHDR and CDR2 as SFDVKD. The CDR3 loop spans 14 amino acids. V lost 9 bases, J lost 3 bases, and 13 bases lay in between.

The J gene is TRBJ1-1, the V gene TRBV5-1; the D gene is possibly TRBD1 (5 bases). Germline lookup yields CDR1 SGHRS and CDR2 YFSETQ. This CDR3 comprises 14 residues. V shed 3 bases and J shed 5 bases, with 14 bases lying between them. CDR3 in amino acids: CASSSQGYWTEAFF. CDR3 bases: TGCGCCAGCAGCTCGCAGGGTTATTGGACTGAAGCTTTCTTT.

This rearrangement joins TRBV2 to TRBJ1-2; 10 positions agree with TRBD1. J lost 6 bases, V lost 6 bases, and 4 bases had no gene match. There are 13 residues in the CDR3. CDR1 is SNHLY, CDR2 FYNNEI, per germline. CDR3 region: CASRETGGNGYTF. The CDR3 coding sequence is TGTGCCAGCAGGGAGACAGGGGGCAATGGCTACACCTTC.

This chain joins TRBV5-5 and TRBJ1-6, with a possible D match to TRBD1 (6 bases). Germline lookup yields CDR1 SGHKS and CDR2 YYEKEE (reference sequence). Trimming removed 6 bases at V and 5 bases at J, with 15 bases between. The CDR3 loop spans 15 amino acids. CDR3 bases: TGTGCCAGCAACACTATGGGGGCTAATAATTCACCCCTCCACTTT. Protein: CASNTMGANNSPLHF.

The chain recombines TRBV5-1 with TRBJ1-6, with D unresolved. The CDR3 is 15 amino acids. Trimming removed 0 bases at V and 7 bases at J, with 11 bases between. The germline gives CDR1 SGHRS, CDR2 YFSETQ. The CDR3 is CASSLDPNRNSPLHF. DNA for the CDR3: TGCGCCAGCAGCTTGGACCCAAACAGAAATTCACCCCTCCACTTT.

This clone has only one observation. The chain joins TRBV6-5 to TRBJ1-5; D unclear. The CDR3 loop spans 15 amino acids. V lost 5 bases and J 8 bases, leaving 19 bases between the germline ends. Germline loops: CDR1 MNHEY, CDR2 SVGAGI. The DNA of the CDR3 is TGTGCCAGCAGTAAACTCAGTCCGGGTTCGGAGCCCCAGCATTTT. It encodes CASSKLSPGSEPQHF.

The CDR3 loop is CASSLPSGGSSDTQYF. The CDR3 DNA reads TGTGCCAGCAGCTTGCCTAGCGGGGGTTCATCAGATACGCAGTATTTT. V and J are TRBV5-5 and TRBJ2-3, with 10 nucleotides matching TRBD2. Germline V lookup: CDR1 SGHKS, CDR2 YYEKEE (reference sequence). This CDR3 has 16 residues. Trimming removed 1 base from V and 4 bases from J; junction bases left unmatched: 6.

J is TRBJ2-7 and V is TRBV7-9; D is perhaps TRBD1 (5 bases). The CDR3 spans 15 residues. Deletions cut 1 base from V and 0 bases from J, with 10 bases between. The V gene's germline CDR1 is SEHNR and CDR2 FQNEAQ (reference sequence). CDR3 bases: TGTGCCAGCAGCTTAGTCTTGGACAACTCCTACGAGCAGTACTTC. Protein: CASSLVLDNSYEQYF.

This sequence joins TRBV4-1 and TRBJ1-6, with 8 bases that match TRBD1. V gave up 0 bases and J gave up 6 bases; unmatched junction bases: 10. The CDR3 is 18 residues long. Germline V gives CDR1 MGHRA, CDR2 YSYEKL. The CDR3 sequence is CASSQDSGQGASNSPLHF. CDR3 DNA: TGCGCCAGCAGCCAAGATAGTGGGCAGGGGGCTTCTAATTCACCCCTCCACTTT.

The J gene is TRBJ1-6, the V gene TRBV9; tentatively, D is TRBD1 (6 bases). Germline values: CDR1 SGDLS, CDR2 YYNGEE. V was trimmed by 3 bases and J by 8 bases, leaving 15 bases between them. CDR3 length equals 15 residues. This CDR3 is CASSGTGSRDSPLHF. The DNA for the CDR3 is TGTGCCAGCAGCGGTACAGGGTCTAGGGATTCACCCCTCCACTTT.

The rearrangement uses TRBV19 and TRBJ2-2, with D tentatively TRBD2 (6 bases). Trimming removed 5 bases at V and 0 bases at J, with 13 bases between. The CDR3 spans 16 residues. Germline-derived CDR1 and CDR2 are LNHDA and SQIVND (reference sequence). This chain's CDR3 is CASSHSGGANTGELFF. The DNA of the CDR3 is TGTGCCAGTAGTCATAGCGGAGGCGCGAACACCGGGGAGCTGTTTTTT. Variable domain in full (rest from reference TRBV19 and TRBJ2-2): DGGITQSPKYLFRKEGQNVTLSCEQNLNHDAMYWYRQDPGQGLRLIYYSQIVNDFQKGDIAEGYSVSREKKESFPLTVTSAQKNPTAFYLCASSHSGGANTGELFFGEGSRLTVL.

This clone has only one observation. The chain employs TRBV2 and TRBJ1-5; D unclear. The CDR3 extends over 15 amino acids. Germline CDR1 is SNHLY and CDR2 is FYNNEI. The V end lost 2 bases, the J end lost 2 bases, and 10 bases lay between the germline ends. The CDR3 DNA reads TGTGCCAGCAGTGAATCCGGGGTCGGCAATCAGCCCCAGCATTTT. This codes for CASSESGVGNQPQHF.

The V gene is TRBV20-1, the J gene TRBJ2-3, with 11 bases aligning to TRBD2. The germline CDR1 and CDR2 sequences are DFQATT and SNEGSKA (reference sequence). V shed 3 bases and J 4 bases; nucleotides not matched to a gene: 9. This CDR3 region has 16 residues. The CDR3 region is CSASAATSGGADTQYF. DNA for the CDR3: TGCAGTGCTAGTGCCGCTACTAGCGGGGGTGCAGATACGCAGTATTTT.